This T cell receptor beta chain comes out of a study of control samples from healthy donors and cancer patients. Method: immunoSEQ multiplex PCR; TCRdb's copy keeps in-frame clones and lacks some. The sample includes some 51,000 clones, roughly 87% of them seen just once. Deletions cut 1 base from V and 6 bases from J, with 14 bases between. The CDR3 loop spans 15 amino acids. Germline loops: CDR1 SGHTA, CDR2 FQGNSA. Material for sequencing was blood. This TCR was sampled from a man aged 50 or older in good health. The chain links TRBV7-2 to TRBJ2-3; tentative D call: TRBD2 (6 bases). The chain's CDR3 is CASSLESREYDTQYF. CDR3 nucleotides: TGTGCCAGCAGCTTAGAAAGCCGGGAGTATGATACGCAGTATTTT.